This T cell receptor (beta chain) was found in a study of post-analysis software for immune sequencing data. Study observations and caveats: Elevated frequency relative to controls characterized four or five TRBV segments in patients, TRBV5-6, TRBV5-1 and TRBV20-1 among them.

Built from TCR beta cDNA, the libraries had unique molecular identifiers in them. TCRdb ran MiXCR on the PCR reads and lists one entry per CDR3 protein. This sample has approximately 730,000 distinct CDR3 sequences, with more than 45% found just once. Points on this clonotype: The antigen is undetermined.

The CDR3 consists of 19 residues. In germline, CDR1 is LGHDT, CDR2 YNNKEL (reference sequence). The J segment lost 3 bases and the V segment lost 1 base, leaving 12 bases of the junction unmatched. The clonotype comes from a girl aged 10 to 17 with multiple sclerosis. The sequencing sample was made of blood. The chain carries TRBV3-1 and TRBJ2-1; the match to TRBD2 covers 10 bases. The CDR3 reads CASSQVLPRLAGLYNEQFF. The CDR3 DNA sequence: TGTGCCAGCAGCCAAGTCTTACCGAGACTAGCGGGTCTCTACAATGAGCAGTTCTTC.